Listed here are 32 T cell receptor beta chains from one sample, sequenced in a study of blood T cells in healthy people across ages. PCR was performed a second time for about 6 to 11 cycles using a sample-barcoded 5' primer and a J-beta primer mix. TCRdb used MiXCR to reprocess the 5' RACE reads, holding one entry per CDR3 protein. The data show 710,000 or so distinct CDR3 sequences, about 32% seen once. The sample consisted of blood. The receptors shown here come from an elderly woman in good health.

This clonotype was observed many times. This chain uses TRBV20-1 with TRBJ1-2; D is unresolved. CDR3 length: 13 amino acids. Trimming left V 0 bases short and J 1 base short, with 6 bases between. Germline lookup yields CDR1 DFQATT and CDR2 SNEGSKA (reference sequence). In nucleotides, the CDR3 is TGCAGTGCTAGAGATCTAATTAACTATGGCTACACCTTC. Translation gives CSARDLINYGYTF.

This clonotype was counted between two and nine times. The chain has TRBV9 and TRBJ2-1, with D tentatively TRBD2 (6 bases). Judging by the DNA end, TRBJ2-7 fits better; the J call may be wrong. This CDR3 is built from 15 residues. Germline loops: CDR1 SGDLS, CDR2 YYNGEE. Here the CDR3 reads CASSVDGEVYNEQYF. The CDR3, as DNA: TGTGCCAGCAGCGTAGACGGGGAGGTGTACAATGAGCAGTACTTC.

This clonotype was recorded at least ten times. The rearrangement joins TRBV7-2 to TRBJ1-6, with D tentatively TRBD1 (6 bases). V lost 5 bases and J lost 13, with 12 bases in between. The CDR3 contains 12 residues. The germline V gene has CDR1 SGHTA and CDR2 FQGNSA. CDR3 coding DNA: TGTGCCAGCAGCGTTCCGGGACATCCCCTCCACTTT. It specifies CASSVPGHPLHF.

This clonotype was counted ten times or more. The chain carries TRBV5-1 and TRBJ2-7, with D uncertain. The V gene lost 3 bases and the J gene lost 0 bases, with 13 bases spanning the gap. The CDR3 extends over 15 amino acids. Germline V gives CDR1 SGHRS, CDR2 YFSETQ. CDR3 bases: TGCGCCAGCAGCTCTACGGGTATAAGCTCCTACGAGCAGTACTTC. Amino acids: CASSSTGISSYEQYF.

The rearrangement uses TRBV5-1 and TRBJ1-1; perhaps TRBD1 as D (5 bases). The V gene lost 4 bases and the J gene lost 3 bases, with 13 bases spanning the gap. Germline loops: CDR1 SGHRS, CDR2 YFSETQ. The CDR3 totals 14 residues. The CDR3 sequence is CASSLGLRDTEAFF. As DNA, the CDR3 is TGCGCCAGCAGCCTGGGACTGCGGGACACTGAAGCTTTCTTT. Full variable domain (remainder filled in from reference TRBV5-1 and TRBJ1-1): KAGVTQTPRYLIKTRGQQVTLSCSPISGHRSVSWYQQTPGQGLQFLFEYFSETQRNKGNFPGRFSGRQFSNSRSEMNVSTLELGDSALYLCASSLGLRDTEAFFGQGTRLTVV.

The CDR3 sequence: CASSLIGDVQYF. The CDR3 bases are TGTGCCAGCAGTTTAATAGGAGATGTGCAATATTTT. The chain uses TRBV12-3 or TRBV12-4 and TRBJ2-3; D is undetermined. The V end lost 2 bases, the J end lost 15 bases, and 15 bases lay between the germline ends. The CDR3 is 12 residues long.

The rearrangement links TRBV7-9 to TRBJ1-1; TRBD1 is a possible D gene (5 bases). The CDR3 consists of 12 residues. CDR1 and CDR2 from the germline V gene are SEHNR and FQNEAQ (reference sequence). Trimming removed 7 bases at V and 4 bases at J, with 10 bases between. Here the CDR3 reads CASTQGFTEAFF. For the CDR3, the DNA is TGTGCCAGCACCCAGGGCTTCACTGAAGCTTTCTTT.

In this sample, this clonotype turned up a few times. The rearrangement joins TRBV30 to TRBJ1-2; 8 bases are shared with TRBD1. The CDR3 is made up of 14 amino acids. V dropped 3 bases and J dropped 4; count of bases not matched to a gene: 7. The germline V gene has CDR1 GTSNPN and CDR2 SVGIG (reference sequence). CDR3 bases: TGTGCCTGGAGCGGGACAGGACCGTGCTATGGCTACACCTTC. This codes for CAWSGTGPCYGYTF.

This clonotype was counted at least ten times. A much larger clone lies a single base off, so this may be a read error. The chain is built from TRBV10-3 and TRBJ2-1; 7 nucleotides align to TRBD1. The V and J ends lost 10 bases and 2 bases, in that order; junction bases with no gene match: 5. CDR3 length equals 13 residues. Germline assignment: CDR1 ENHRY and CDR2 SYGVKD. In nucleotides, the CDR3 is TGTGCCAGCCGACAGGGTACCTACAATGAGCAGTTCTTC. It translates to CASRQGTYNEQFF.

This chain uses TRBV7-2 with TRBJ2-1; D possibly matches TRBD1 or TRBD2 (5 bases each). The CDR3 runs to 15 residues. V lost 0 bases, J lost 5 bases, and 11 bases lay in between. Germline V gives CDR1 SGHTA, CDR2 FQGNSA. The CDR3 reads CASSLALRGHNEQFF. DNA of the CDR3: TGTGCCAGCAGCTTAGCTCTTCGGGGCCACAATGAGCAGTTCTTC.

This clonotype was seen a handful of times. The V and J genes are TRBV6-1 and TRBJ2-1; D possibly corresponds to TRBD1 (5 bases). Trimming cost V 2 bases and J 2 bases, with 13 bases left between them. The CDR3 loop spans 16 amino acids. Germline V gene data show CDR1 as MNHNS and CDR2 as SASEGT. CDR3 sequence: CASSELWQGPYNEQFF. The CDR3 DNA reads as TGTGCCAGCAGTGAATTATGGCAGGGCCCCTACAATGAGCAGTTCTTC.

At least ten counts were recorded for this clonotype. The gene calls are TRBV3-1 and TRBJ2-3; tentatively, D is TRBD1 (6 bases). Per germline, CDR1 LGHDT and CDR2 YNNKEL (reference sequence). V lost 2 bases, J lost 1 base, and 10 bases lay in between. CDR3 length: 15 amino acids. The CDR3, as DNA: TGTGCCAGCAGCCAAAATCACAGGGGCACAGATACGCAGTATTTT. It encodes CASSQNHRGTDTQYF.

V usage is TRBV29-1 and J usage is TRBJ2-1, with D possibly matching TRBD1 (6 bases). The closer fit of TRBJ2-7 to the DNA end suggests the J call may be wrong. The CDR3 covers 14 residues. Germline V lookup: CDR1 SQVTM, CDR2 ANQGSEA. CDR3 sequence: CSVRQASSYNEQYF. CDR3 bases: TGCAGCGTTAGACAGGCTAGCTCCTACAATGAGCAGTACTTC.

This clonotype was found a few times. A much larger clone lies one base from this, so it may be a read error. The V call is TRBV24-1, the J call TRBJ2-7; TRBD2 agrees at 8 bases. Trimming at V came to 9 bases and at J to 7 bases, leaving 10 bases not matched to a gene. This CDR3 is 13 amino acids long. The germline gives CDR1 KGHDR, CDR2 SFDVKD. The CDR3 DNA reads as TGTGCCACCTCAGGACTAGCCCGCAATGAGCAGTACTTC. Translated, it gives CATSGLARNEQYF.

This clonotype showed up many times. This chain connects TRBV30 to TRBJ2-4, with unresolved D. Trimming removed 3 bases from V and 8 bases from J, with 8 bases in between. CDR1 and CDR2 from the germline V gene are GTSNPN and SVGIG (reference sequence). The CDR3 is 11 amino acids. The CDR3 spells CAWRGLDIQYF. CDR3 bases: TGTGCCTGGAGAGGCCTTGACATTCAGTACTTC.

This clonotype was picked up many times. The CDR3 protein is CATSDPDLETQYF. CDR3 bases: TGTGCCACCAGTGACCCGGACCTGGAGACCCAGTACTTC. The chain employs TRBV24-1 and TRBJ2-5, with D uncertain. V was pared by 4 bases and J by 5 bases, with 10 bases between. Germline assignment: CDR1 KGHDR and CDR2 SFDVKD. The length of the CDR3 is 13 residues.

This clonotype was observed at least ten times. The chain couples TRBV20-1 to TRBJ1-5, with D maybe TRBD1 (5 bases). There are 16 residues in the CDR3. Trimming removed 4 bases at V and 0 bases at J, with 16 bases between. Germline CDR1 DFQATT, CDR2 SNEGSKA (reference sequence). In DNA, the CDR3 is TGCAGTGCTACCACGGGGGGAGGTTATAGCAATCAGCCCCAGCATTTT. It codes for CSATTGGGYSNQPQHF.

This clonotype came up many times. The genes are TRBV29-1 and TRBJ2-7, with 7 bases matching TRBD1. This CDR3 is built from 15 residues. Germline trimming cut 6 bases from V and 0 bases from J; bases unmatched to any gene: 11. The germline gives CDR1 SQVTM, CDR2 ANQGSEA. The CDR3 bases are TGCAGCGTCACGGAAGGACAGGCTAGCTCCTACGAGCAGTACTTC. Translated, it gives CSVTEGQASSYEQYF.

This clonotype showed up just once. CDR3 loop: CSVEGRGNYGYTF. CDR3 nucleotides: TGCAGCGTTGAAGGCAGGGGTAACTATGGCTACACCTTC. This sequence joins TRBV29-1 and TRBJ1-2; perhaps TRBD1 as D (6 bases). This CDR3 has 13 amino acids. The germline gives CDR1 SQVTM, CDR2 ANQGSEA. Trimming took 1 base from V and 1 from J, leaving 7 bases between them.

The chain has TRBV6-5 and TRBJ2-2; D ambiguous. Germline CDR1 is MNHEY and CDR2 is SVGAGI. The CDR3 is made up of 14 amino acids. The germline V and J ends were trimmed by 3 bases and 7 bases, with 12 bases remaining between them. In nucleotides, the CDR3 is TGTGCCAGCAGTTATGGCCTCACTGGCGGGGAGCTGTTTTTT. Its protein product is CASSYGLTGGELFF.

This clonotype showed up many times. V is TRBV10-3 and J is TRBJ2-5, with a tentative D call TRBD1 (8 bases). Germline V gene lookup returns CDR1 ENHRY and CDR2 SYGVKD. Trimming took off 11 bases at V and 2 bases at J, with 18 bases between the two ends. The length of the CDR3 is 14 residues. CDR3 loop: CAGGQGGGQETQYF. DNA for the CDR3: TGTGCCGGCGGACAGGGAGGGGGTCAAGAGACCCAGTACTTC.

This clonotype was seen a few times. A much larger clone differs by one base, so this may be a read error. V gene TRBV20-1 combines with J gene TRBJ2-5, with a tentative D call TRBD1 (5 bases). The length of the CDR3 is 14 residues. CDR1 and CDR2 from the germline V gene are DFQATT and SNEGSKA (reference sequence). The V gene lost 5 bases and the J gene lost 5 bases, with 18 bases spanning the gap. This chain's CDR3 is CSAFTLGQGETQYF. CDR3 nucleotides: TGCAGTGCTTTTACGTTGGGGCAGGGCGAGACCCAGTACTTC.

This clonotype was detected ten times or more. This chain joins TRBV3-1 and TRBJ1-2; possibly TRBD1 for D (5 bases). The CDR3 sequence is 13 residues long. Trimming cost V 3 bases and J 5 bases, with 10 bases left between them. Germline V CDR1 and CDR2: LGHDT, YNNKEL (reference sequence). CDR3 in amino acids: CASSQGERYGYTF. For the CDR3, the DNA is TGTGCCAGCAGCCAGGGGGAGAGGTATGGCTACACCTTC.

The chain links TRBV20-1 to TRBJ1-5; tentative D call: TRBD1 (6 bases). V lost 7 bases and J lost 3, with 13 bases in between. From germline, CDR1 is DFQATT and CDR2 SNEGSKA (reference sequence). CDR3 length: 13 amino acids. CDR3 nucleotides: TGCAGTGTAGGGGGTGTTTTCAATCAGCCCCAGCATTTT. It yields the protein CSVGGVFNQPQHF.

This rearrangement joins TRBV30 to TRBJ1-2; D gene ambiguous. Trimming cost V 0 bases and J 5 bases, with 13 bases left between them. This CDR3 is built from 14 residues. Per germline, CDR1 GTSNPN and CDR2 SVGIG (reference sequence). CDR3 coding DNA: TGTGCCTGGAGTGTAAGCATAGCGGGATATGGCTACACCTTC. This gives the protein CAWSVSIAGYGYTF.

J is TRBJ1-2 and V is TRBV7-2; D uncertain. The CDR3 contains 14 residues. The V and J ends lost 6 bases and 5 bases respectively, with 16 bases between them. Germline V gene sequence: CDR1 SGHTA, CDR2 FQGNSA. The DNA for the CDR3 is TGTGCCAGCAGGTTCGCCGGGTCTCGATATGGCTACACCTTC. It yields the protein CASRFAGSRYGYTF.

This clonotype was picked up one time. The chain combines TRBV20-1 with TRBJ2-7; unclear D gene. The tail of the sequence fits TRBJ2-5 better, so the J call may be wrong. The CDR3 spans 13 residues. Per the germline V gene, CDR1 is DFQATT and CDR2 is SNEGSKA (reference sequence). CDR3 protein: CSASPLGQETQYF. Written as DNA, the CDR3 is TGCAGTGCTAGCCCACTCGGCCAAGAGACCCAGTACTTC.

This clonotype was seen a few times. With a much larger clone just one base away, this may be a read error. The genes are TRBV5-1 and TRBJ2-6; tentatively, D is TRBD1 (5 bases). V was cut by 1 base and J by 2 bases, with 13 bases left in between. This CDR3 comprises 17 residues. Germline V gene lookup returns CDR1 SGHRS and CDR2 YFSETQ. CDR3 amino acids: CASSLTHRLAGANVLTF. DNA for the CDR3: TGCGCCAGCAGCTTGACCCACAGGCTCGCTGGGGCCAACGTCCTGACTTTC.

This chain links TRBV20-1 with TRBJ2-7; D unresolved. Germline V gene sequence: CDR1 DFQATT, CDR2 SNEGSKA (reference sequence). The CDR3 length is 14 residues. Trimming took 1 base from V and 5 from J, leaving 15 bases between them. The DNA of the CDR3 is TGCAGTGCTAGAGGAGGAGCCAAACGGCACGAGCAGTACTTC. Translating it yields CSARGGAKRHEQYF.

Ten or more counts support this clonotype. V gene TRBV7-2 combines with J gene TRBJ2-5; no clear D. This CDR3 comprises 15 residues. V was cut by 5 bases and J by 2 bases, with 15 bases left in between. CDR1 SGHTA and CDR2 FQGNSA come from the germline V gene. The CDR3 sequence: CASSSTARPQETQYF. The CDR3 region has the DNA TGTGCCAGCAGCAGCACCGCTAGGCCACAAGAGACCCAGTACTTC.

This clonotype was picked up many times. V is TRBV7-2 and J is TRBJ2-1; D unresolved. The CDR3 consists of 13 residues. V lost 2 bases, J lost 15 bases, and 17 bases lay in between. The germline CDR1 and CDR2 sequences are SGHTA and FQGNSA. Here the CDR3 reads CASSLFGWSPRFF. The CDR3 DNA is TGTGCCAGCAGCTTATTCGGTTGGAGTCCCCGGTTCTTC. Looking up the rest from reference TRBV7-2 and TRBJ2-1 gives the full variable domain: GAGVSQSPSNKVTEKGKDVELRCDPISGHTALYWYRQSLGQGLEFLIYFQGNSAPDKSGLPSDRFSAERTGGSVSTLTIQRTQQEDSAVYLCASSLFGWSPRFFGPGTRLTVL.

This clonotype has more than one count but fewer than ten. V and J are TRBV5-1 and TRBJ1-2, with D perhaps matching TRBD1 (6 bases). Trimming shortened V by 4 bases and J by 8 bases, and 15 bases separated the two germline ends. The CDR3 is 13 amino acids. CDR1 and CDR2 from the germline V gene are SGHRS and YFSETQ. The CDR3 sequence is CASSRDTSRGYTF. CDR3 sequence (DNA): TGCGCCAGCAGCAGGGACACCAGTCGGGGCTACACCTTC.